This TCR beta chain was sequenced during a study of T cell changes during pregnancy in multiple sclerosis. Sequencing was performed with immunoSEQ multiplex PCR; in TCRdb, only in-frame clones are kept and a portion is missing. The sample holds fewer than 50,000 clones, about nine tenths seen once. The TCR comes from a female donor in good health, enrolled as a control in a pregnancy study. The sample here was peripheral blood, taken in the second trimester of pregnancy.

This CDR3 reads CASTSKGEKLFF. CDR3 in DNA: TGTGCCAGCACCTCCAAGGGGGAAAAACTGTTTTTT. This rearrangement joins TRBV28 to TRBJ1-4, with D tentatively TRBD1 (5 bases). This CDR3 is built from 12 residues. Germline V gives CDR1 MDHEN, CDR2 SYDVKM. V was trimmed by 7 bases and J by 8 bases, leaving 11 bases between them.